The 19 T cell receptor beta chains reported below all come from one sample, sequenced in a study of T cell clones after liver transplantation. TCRdb's copy holds only in-frame clones and misses some; the assay was immunoSEQ multiplex PCR. This sample has roughly 40,000 clones, with around 84% found just once. The specimen was CD4+ T cells from blood, collected 24 months after liver transplant. The receptors here all came from a human patient who received a liver transplant. Some T cells may be transferred from the graft donor.

The V and J genes are TRBV19 and TRBJ1-1; tentatively, D is TRBD1 (5 bases). Trimming left V 5 bases short and J 11 bases short, with 12 bases between. This CDR3 is built from 11 residues. CDR1 and CDR2 (germline): LNHDA, SQIVND (reference sequence). The CDR3 loop reads CASSRDGGAFF. The CDR3 DNA sequence: TGTGCCAGTAGTCGGGACGGCGGCGCTTTCTTT.

The chain's CDR3 is CASSADRVYGYTF. The DNA of the CDR3 is TGTGCCAGCAGTGCGGACAGGGTTTATGGCTACACCTTC. V is TRBV6-4 and J is TRBJ1-2; 8 bases fit TRBD1. The germline V gene encodes CDR1 MRHNA and CDR2 SNTAGT. Trimming cost V 4 bases and J 5 bases; bases outside gene matches: 3. The CDR3 covers 13 residues.

The J gene is TRBJ2-1, the V gene TRBV2, with D perhaps being TRBD1 or TRBD2 (5 bases each). The V gene lost 3 bases and the J gene lost 7 bases, with 19 bases spanning the gap. The V gene's germline CDR1 is SNHLY and CDR2 FYNNEI. The CDR3 loop spans 16 amino acids. The CDR3 bases are TGTGCCAGCAGTGAGGAGTGGGACCTCCTCGGGAATGAGCAGTTCTTC. It yields the protein CASSEEWDLLGNEQFF.

This chain connects TRBV9 to TRBJ1-1, with 8 bases lining up with TRBD1. The V segment lost 3 bases and the J segment 1 base; nucleotides outside the gene matches: 8. The CDR3 is 16 residues long. Germline assignment: CDR1 SGDLS and CDR2 YYNGEE. CDR3 sequence reads: CASSGPGQGGNTEAFF. For the CDR3, the DNA is TGTGCCAGCAGCGGGCCCGGACAGGGAGGGAACACTGAAGCTTTCTTT.

The chain is built from TRBV18 and TRBJ2-5; 7 nucleotides agree with TRBD2. This CDR3 contains 14 residues. Germline V lookup: CDR1 KGHSH, CDR2 LQKENI. V lost 4 bases, J lost 3 bases, and 5 bases stayed unmatched. The CDR3: CASSLRDYKETQYF. Written as DNA, the CDR3 is TGTGCCAGCTCACTCCGGGACTACAAAGAGACCCAGTACTTC.

This clone was seen a single time. The chain is built from TRBV18 and TRBJ1-3, with D perhaps TRBD1 (6 bases). This CDR3 is built from 14 residues. CDR1 is KGHSH, CDR2 LQKENI, per germline. V was pared by 9 bases and J by 0 bases, with 12 bases between. The CDR3 spells CASSGQHSGNTIYF. The CDR3 DNA reads as TGTGCCAGTTCTGGACAGCACTCTGGAAACACCATATATTTT.

The chain employs TRBV5-4 and TRBJ2-5, with D perhaps TRBD2 (6 bases). Germline CDR1 is SGHNT and CDR2 is YYREEE (reference sequence). V was clipped by 7 bases and J by 0 bases, with 16 bases between them. CDR3 size: 15 residues. The CDR3 DNA reads TGTGCCAGCTCAAAGGGACTCAATAACCAAGAGACCCAGTACTTC. Translation: CASSKGLNNQETQYF.

This clone has more than one count but fewer than ten. The J gene is TRBJ2-1, the V gene TRBV2; TRBD2 agrees at 12 bases. V lost 2 bases, J lost 9 bases, and 5 bases stayed unmatched. Germline lookup yields CDR1 SNHLY and CDR2 FYNNEI. There are 15 residues in the CDR3. CDR3 nucleotide sequence: TGTGCCAGCAGTGAAACTAGCGGGAGGACCGTTGAGCAGTTCTTC. Translating gives CASSETSGRTVEQFF.

The CDR3 bases are TGCGCCAGCAGCCCCCACGGCGGACAGGGCGGTACAGATACGCAGTATTTT. This encodes CASSPHGGQGGTDTQYF. The V gene is TRBV5-1, the J gene TRBJ2-3, with 8 bases matching TRBD1. Germline V gives CDR1 SGHRS, CDR2 YFSETQ. V lost 4 bases to trimming and J lost 3 bases; unmatched junction nucleotides: 13. The CDR3 totals 17 residues.

This chain links TRBV18 with TRBJ1-5, with 8 bases that match TRBD1. CDR3 length: 15 amino acids. Trimming removed 5 bases from V and 0 bases from J; junction bases left unmatched: 3. Per the germline V gene, CDR1 is KGHSH and CDR2 is LQKENI. The CDR3 region is CASSEGTGSNQPQHF. CDR3 in DNA: TGTGCCAGCTCAGAAGGGACAGGTAGCAATCAGCCCCAGCATTTT.

The V call is TRBV28, the J call TRBJ2-6; either TRBD1 or TRBD2 may fit D (6 bases each). The CDR3 has 17 residues. V was trimmed by 8 bases and J by 3 bases, leaving 20 bases between them. Germline-derived CDR1 and CDR2 are MDHEN and SYDVKM. In DNA form, the CDR3 reads TGTGCCAGCCTGGAACAGGGACTCTCGGTTGGGGCCAACGTCCTGACTTTC. Its translation is CASLEQGLSVGANVLTF.

This clone was picked up a small number of times. This chain links TRBV27 with TRBJ2-3; 7 bases agree with TRBD1. Looked up from germline, CDR1 is MNHEY and CDR2 is SMNVEV (reference sequence). The CDR3 totals 15 residues. V shed 6 bases and J 3 bases; nucleotides not matched to a gene: 9. The CDR3 protein is CASRLRTGLTDTQYF. The CDR3, as DNA: TGTGCCAGCAGACTCAGGACAGGCCTAACAGATACGCAGTATTTT.

CDR3 DNA sequence: TGTGCCAGCTCCGTACGGACGGGAATTTACGAGCAGTACTTC. This translates into CASSVRTGIYEQYF. The chain carries TRBV27 and TRBJ2-7; weak D call: TRBD2 (5 bases). V was cut by 8 bases and J by 4 bases, with 18 bases left in between. Germline V gene data show CDR1 as MNHEY and CDR2 as SMNVEV (reference sequence). This CDR3 comprises 14 residues.

A word on this clone: An end of the junction differs from the germline gene, which may be a read error. The sample contains more than one DNA sequence encoding this CDR3. The rearrangement joins TRBV7-2 to TRBJ1-5, with D unresolved. The CDR3 loop spans 14 amino acids. CDR1 is SGHTA, CDR2 FQGNSA, per germline. This CDR3 reads CASSLVMRNQPQHF. The CDR3 region has the DNA TGTGCCAGCAGCTTAGTAATGCGCAATCAGCCCCAGCACTTT.

This chain uses TRBV7-3 with TRBJ2-2; 9 nucleotides match TRBD2. This CDR3 has 16 residues. Germline CDR1 and CDR2: SGHTA and FQGTGA. The V segment lost 5 bases and the J segment 0 bases; nucleotides outside the gene matches: 4. The CDR3 here is CASSLTSGANTGELFF. The CDR3 DNA reads TGTGCCAGCAGCCTGACTAGCGGAGCGAACACCGGGGAGCTGTTTTTT.

V and J are TRBV5-1 and TRBJ2-3, with unresolved D. The ends were cut back, 2 bases at V and 2 bases at J, with 3 bases in the middle. This CDR3 region has 12 residues. Germline assignment: CDR1 SGHRS and CDR2 YFSETQ. As DNA, the CDR3 is TGCGCCAGCAGCTTATTCACAGATACGCAGTATTTT. It yields the protein CASSLFTDTQYF.

This clone was recorded once. This sequence joins TRBV11-3 and TRBJ2-7; 7 nucleotides match TRBD1. Germline-derived CDR1 and CDR2 are SGHNT and YENEEA. The CDR3 runs to 14 residues. V shed 6 bases and J 4 bases; nucleotides not matched to a gene: 9. CDR3 nucleotide sequence: TGTGCCAGCAGTACCGGGACAGAGGCTTACGAGCAGTACTTC. Translated, it gives CASSTGTEAYEQYF. Looking up the rest from reference TRBV11-3 and TRBJ2-7 gives the full variable domain: EAGVVQSPRYKIIEKKQPVAFWCNPISGHNTLYWYLQNLGQGPELLIRYENEEAVDDSQLPKDRFSAERLKGVDSTLKIQPAELGDSAVYLCASSTGTEAYEQYFGPGTRLTVT.

The chain combines TRBV6-6 with TRBJ1-1; D call uncertain. The germline gives CDR1 MNHNY, CDR2 SVGAGI (reference sequence). V gave up 2 bases and J gave up 0 bases, with 7 bases separating them. This CDR3 is 14 amino acids long. Written as DNA, the CDR3 is TGTGCCAGCAGTTACAGGAACGTGAACACTGAAGCTTTCTTT. Encoded protein: CASSYRNVNTEAFF.

This clone appeared a single time. This chain links TRBV18 with TRBJ2-3; the D is unclear. The V and J ends lost 5 bases and 0 bases respectively, with 9 bases between them. The CDR3 has 14 amino acids. In germline, CDR1 is KGHSH, CDR2 LQKENI. DNA of the CDR3: TGTGCCAGCTCAGGGTCGGCTAGCACAGATACGCAGTATTTT. Translation: CASSGSASTDTQYF.